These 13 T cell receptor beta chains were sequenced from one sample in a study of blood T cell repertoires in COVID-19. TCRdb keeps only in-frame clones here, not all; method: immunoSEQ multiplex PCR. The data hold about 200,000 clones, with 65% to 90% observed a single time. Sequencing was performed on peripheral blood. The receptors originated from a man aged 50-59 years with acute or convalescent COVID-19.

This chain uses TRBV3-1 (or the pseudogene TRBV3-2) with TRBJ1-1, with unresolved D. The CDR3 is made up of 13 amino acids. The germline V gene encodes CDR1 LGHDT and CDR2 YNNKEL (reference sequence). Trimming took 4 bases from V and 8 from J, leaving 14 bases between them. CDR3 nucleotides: TGTGCCAGCAGCCCTCGGGCCTCGGGGGAAGCTTTCTTT. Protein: CASSPRASGEAFF.

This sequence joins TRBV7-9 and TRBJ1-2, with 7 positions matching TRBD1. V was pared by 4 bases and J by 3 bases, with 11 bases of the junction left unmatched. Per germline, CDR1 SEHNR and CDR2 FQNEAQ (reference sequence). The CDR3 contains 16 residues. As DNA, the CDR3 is TGTGCCAGCAGCTCGACAGGGTCACAGTATTACTATGGCTACACCTTC. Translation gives CASSSTGSQYYYGYTF.

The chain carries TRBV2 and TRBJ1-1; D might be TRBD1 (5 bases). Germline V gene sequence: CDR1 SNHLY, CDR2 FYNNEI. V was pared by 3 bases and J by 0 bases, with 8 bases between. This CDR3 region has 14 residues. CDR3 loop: CASSETAMNTEAFF. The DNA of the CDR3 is TGTGCCAGCAGTGAGACAGCCATGAACACTGAAGCTTTCTTT.

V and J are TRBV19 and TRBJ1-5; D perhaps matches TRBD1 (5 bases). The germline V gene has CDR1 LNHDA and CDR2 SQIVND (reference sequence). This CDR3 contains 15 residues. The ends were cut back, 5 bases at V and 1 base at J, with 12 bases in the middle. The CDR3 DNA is TGTGCCAGTAGTTCCTGGGACTCCAGCAATCAGCCCCAGCATTTT. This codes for CASSSWDSSNQPQHF.

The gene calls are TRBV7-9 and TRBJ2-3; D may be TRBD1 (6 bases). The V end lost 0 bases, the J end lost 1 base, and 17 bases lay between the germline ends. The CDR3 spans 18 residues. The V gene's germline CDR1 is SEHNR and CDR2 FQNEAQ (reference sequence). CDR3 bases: TGTGCCAGCAGCTTAGCTCCTCAGGGGTCGCTCCGCACAGATACGCAGTATTTT. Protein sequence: CASSLAPQGSLRTDTQYF.

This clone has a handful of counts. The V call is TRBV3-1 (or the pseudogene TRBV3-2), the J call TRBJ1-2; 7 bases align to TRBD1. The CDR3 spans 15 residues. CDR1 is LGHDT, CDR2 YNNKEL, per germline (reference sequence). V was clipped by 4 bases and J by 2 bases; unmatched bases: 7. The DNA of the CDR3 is TGTGCCAGCAGCCCCGGGACAGCTTACAACTATGGCTACACCTTC. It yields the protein CASSPGTAYNYGYTF.

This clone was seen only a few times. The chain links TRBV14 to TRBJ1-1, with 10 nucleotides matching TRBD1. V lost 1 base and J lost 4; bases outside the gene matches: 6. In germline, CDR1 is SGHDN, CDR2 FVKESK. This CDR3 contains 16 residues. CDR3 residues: CASSQGDRDRGTEAFF. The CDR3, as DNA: TGTGCCAGCAGCCAAGGGGACCGGGACAGGGGCACTGAAGCTTTCTTT.

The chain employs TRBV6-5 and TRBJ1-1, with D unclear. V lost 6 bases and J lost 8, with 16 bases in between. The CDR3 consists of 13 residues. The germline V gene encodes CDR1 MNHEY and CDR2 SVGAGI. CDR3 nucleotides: TGTGCCAGCAGGATGACGGTCCGGGAAGAAGCTTTCTTT. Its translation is CASRMTVREEAFF.

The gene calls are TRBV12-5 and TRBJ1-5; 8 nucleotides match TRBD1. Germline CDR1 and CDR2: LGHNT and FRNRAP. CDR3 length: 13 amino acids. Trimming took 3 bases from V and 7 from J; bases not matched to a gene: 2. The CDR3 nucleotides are TGTGCTAGTGGTTTTCGACAGGGGCAGCCCCAGCATTTT. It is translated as CASGFRQGQPQHF.

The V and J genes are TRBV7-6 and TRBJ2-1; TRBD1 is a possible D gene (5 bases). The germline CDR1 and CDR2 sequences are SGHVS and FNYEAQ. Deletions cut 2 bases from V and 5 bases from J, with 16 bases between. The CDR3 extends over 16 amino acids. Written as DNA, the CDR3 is TGTGCCAGCAGCTTATTGGGGCTCGCCCCGAACAATGAGCAGTTCTTC. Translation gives CASSLLGLAPNNEQFF.

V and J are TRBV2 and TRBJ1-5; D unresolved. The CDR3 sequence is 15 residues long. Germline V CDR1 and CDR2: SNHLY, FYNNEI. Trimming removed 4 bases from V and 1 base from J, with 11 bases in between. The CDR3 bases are TGTGCCAGCAGTGTGGTGTACGGGAGCAATCAGCCCCAGCATTTT. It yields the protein CASSVVYGSNQPQHF.

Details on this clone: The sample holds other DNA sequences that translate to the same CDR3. CDR3: CASSSQGANTEAFF. The CDR3 DNA is TGTGCCAGCAGCTCCCAGGGGGCGAACACTGAAGCTTTCTTT. The chain employs TRBV7-2 and TRBJ1-1; 8 bases are a match to TRBD1. The CDR3 is made up of 14 amino acids. Trimming at V came to 4 bases and at J to 1 base, leaving 2 bases not matched to a gene. CDR1 and CDR2 (germline): SGHTA, FQGNSA.

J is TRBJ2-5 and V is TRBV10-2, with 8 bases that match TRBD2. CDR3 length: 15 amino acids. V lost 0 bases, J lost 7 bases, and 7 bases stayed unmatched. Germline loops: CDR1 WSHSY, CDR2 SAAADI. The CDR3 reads CASSESGGGGRTQYF. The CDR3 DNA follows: TGCGCCAGCAGTGAGTCCGGGGGGGGAGGACGGACCCAGTACTTC.